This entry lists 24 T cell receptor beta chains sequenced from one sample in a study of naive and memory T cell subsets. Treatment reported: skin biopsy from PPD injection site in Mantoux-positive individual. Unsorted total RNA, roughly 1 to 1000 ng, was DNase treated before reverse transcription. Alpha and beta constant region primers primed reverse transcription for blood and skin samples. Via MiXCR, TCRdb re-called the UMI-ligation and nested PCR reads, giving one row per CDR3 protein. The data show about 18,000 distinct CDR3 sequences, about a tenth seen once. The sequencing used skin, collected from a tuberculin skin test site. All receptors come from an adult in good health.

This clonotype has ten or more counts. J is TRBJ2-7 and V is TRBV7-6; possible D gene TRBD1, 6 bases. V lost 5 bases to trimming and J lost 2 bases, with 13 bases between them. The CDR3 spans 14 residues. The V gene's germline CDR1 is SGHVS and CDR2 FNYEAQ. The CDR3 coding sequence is TGTGCCAGCAGCCCTGGGGGCAAGCCCTACGAGCAGTACTTC. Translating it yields CASSPGGKPYEQYF. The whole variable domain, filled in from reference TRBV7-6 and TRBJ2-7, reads GAGVSQSPRYKVTKRGQDVALRCDPISGHVSLYWYRQALGQGPEFLTYFNYEAQQDKSGLPNDRFSAERPEGSISTLTIQRTEQRDSAMYRCASSPGGKPYEQYFGPGTRLTVT.

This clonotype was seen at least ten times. CDR3 DNA: TGTGCCAGCAGCTTAGTAAGGACCGGGAAAGAGACCCAGTACTTC. The encoded protein is CASSLVRTGKETQYF. The chain employs TRBV11-2 and TRBJ2-5; D is perhaps TRBD2 (5 bases). The V gene lost 1 base and the J gene lost 3 bases, with 12 bases spanning the gap. The CDR3 extends over 15 amino acids. The germline gives CDR1 SGHAT, CDR2 FQNNGV.

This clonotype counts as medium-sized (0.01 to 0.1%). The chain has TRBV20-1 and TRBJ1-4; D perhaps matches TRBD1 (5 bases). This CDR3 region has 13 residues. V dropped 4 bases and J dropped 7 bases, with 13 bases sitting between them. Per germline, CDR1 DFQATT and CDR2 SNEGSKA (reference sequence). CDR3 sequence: CSANRDPTEKLFF. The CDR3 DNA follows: TGCAGTGCTAACCGGGACCCTACTGAAAAACTGTTTTTT.

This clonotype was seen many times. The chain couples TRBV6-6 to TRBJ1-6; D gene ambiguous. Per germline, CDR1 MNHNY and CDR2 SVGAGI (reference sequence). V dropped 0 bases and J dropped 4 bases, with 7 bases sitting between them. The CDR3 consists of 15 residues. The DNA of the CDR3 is TGTGCCAGCAGTTACTCGCAGAGTTATAATTCACCCCTCCACTTT. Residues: CASSYSQSYNSPLHF.

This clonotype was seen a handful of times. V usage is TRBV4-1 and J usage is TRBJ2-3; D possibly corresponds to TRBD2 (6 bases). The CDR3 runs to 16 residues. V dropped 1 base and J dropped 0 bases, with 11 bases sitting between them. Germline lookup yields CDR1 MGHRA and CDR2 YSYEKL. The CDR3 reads CASSQGGLGSTDTQYF. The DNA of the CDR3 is TGCGCCAGCAGCCAAGGGGGACTGGGAAGCACAGATACGCAGTATTTT.

This CDR3 reads CASSQNDRGNSPLHF. Written as DNA, the CDR3 is TGTGCCAGCAGTCAAAACGACAGGGGTAATTCACCCCTCCACTTT. The chain employs TRBV6-2 or TRBV6-3 and TRBJ1-6; TRBD1 aligns across 8 bases. The CDR3 covers 15 residues. Germline CDR1 is MNHEY and CDR2 is SVGEGT. The ends lost 5 bases at V and 6 bases at J; junction bases unmatched: 6.

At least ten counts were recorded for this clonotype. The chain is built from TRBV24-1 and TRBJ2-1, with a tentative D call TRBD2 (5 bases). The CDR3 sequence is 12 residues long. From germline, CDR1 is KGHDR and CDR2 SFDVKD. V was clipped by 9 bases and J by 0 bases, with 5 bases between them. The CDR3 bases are TGTGCCACCGGGAGCTCCTACAATGAGCAGTTCTTC. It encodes CATGSSYNEQFF.

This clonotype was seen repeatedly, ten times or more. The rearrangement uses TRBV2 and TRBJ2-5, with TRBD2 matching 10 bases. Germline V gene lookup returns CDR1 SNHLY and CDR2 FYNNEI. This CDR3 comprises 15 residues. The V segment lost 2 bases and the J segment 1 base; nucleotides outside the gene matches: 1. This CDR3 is CASSETSGVQETQYF. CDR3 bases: TGTGCCAGCAGTGAAACTAGCGGGGTCCAAGAGACCCAGTACTTC. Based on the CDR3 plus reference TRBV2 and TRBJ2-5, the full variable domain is EPEVTQTPSHQVTQMGQEVILRCVPISNHLYFYWYRQILGQKVEFLVSFYNNEISEKSEIFDDQFSVERPDGSNFTLKIRSTKLEDSAMYFCASSETSGVQETQYFGPGTRLLVL.

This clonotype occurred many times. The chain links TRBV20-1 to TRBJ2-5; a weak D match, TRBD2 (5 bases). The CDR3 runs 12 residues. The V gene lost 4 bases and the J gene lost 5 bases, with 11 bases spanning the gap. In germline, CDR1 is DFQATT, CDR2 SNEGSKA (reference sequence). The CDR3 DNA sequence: TGCAGTGCTACACTAGGCTGGGAGACCCAGTACTTC. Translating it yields CSATLGWETQYF.

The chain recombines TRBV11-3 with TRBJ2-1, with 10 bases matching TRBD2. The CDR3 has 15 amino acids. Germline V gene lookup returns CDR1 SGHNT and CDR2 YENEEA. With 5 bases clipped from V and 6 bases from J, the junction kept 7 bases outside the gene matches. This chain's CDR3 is CASSPFSGRFNEQFF. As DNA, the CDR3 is TGTGCCAGCAGCCCTTTTAGCGGGAGGTTCAATGAGCAGTTCTTC.

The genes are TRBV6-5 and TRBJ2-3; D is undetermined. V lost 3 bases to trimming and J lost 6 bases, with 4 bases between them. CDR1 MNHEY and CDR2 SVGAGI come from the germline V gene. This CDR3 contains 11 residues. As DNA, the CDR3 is TGTGCCAGCAGTTATGGCGATACGCAGTATTTT. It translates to CASSYGDTQYF.

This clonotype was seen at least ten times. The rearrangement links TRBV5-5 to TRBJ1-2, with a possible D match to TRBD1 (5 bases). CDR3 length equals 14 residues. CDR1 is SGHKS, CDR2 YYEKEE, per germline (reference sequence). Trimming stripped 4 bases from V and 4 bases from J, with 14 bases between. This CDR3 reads CASSPDSGGYGYTF. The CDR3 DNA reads TGTGCCAGCAGCCCAGACTCCGGGGGCTATGGCTACACCTTC.

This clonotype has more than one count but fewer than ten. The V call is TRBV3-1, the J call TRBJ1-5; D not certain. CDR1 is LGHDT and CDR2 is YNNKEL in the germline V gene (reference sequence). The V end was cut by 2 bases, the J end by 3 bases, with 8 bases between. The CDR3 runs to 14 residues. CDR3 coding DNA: TGTGCCAGCAGCCAATCGTACCCCAATCAGCCCCAGCATTTT. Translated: CASSQSYPNQPQHF.

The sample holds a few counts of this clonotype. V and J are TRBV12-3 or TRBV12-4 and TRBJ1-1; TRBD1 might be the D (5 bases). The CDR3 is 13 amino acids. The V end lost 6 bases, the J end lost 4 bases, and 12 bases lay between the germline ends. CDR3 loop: CASSYPGRTEAFF. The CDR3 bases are TGTGCCAGCAGCTATCCAGGGCGCACTGAAGCTTTCTTT.

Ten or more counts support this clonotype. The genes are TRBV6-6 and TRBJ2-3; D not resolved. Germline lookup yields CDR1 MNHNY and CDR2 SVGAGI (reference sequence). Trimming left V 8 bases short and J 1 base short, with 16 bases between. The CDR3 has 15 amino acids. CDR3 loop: CASYNWGGGTDTQYF. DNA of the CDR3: TGTGCCAGCTACAATTGGGGTGGAGGCACAGATACGCAGTATTTT.

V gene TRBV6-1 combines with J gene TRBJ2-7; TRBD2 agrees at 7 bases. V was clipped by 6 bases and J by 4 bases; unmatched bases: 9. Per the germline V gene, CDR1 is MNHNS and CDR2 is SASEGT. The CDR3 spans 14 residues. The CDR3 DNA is TGTGCCAGCAGAACGACACCGGGGGGTTACGAGCAGTACTTC. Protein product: CASRTTPGGYEQYF.

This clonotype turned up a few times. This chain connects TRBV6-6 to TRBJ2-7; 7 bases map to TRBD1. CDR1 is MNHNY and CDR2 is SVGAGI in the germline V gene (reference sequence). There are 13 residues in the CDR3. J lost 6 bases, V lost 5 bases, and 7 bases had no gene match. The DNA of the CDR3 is TGTGCCAGCAGTGCCACAACAGGGGCCGAGCAGTACTTC. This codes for CASSATTGAEQYF.

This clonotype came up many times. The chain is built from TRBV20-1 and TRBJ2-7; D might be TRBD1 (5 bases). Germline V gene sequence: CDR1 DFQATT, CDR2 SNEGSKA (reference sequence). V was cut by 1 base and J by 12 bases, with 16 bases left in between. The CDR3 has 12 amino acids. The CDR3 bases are TGCAGTGCTAGAGGCCAAGCGCCAGGGTGGTACTTC. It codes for CSARGQAPGWYF.

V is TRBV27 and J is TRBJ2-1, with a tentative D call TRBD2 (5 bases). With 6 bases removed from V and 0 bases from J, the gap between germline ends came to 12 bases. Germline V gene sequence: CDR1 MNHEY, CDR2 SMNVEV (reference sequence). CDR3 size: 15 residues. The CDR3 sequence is CASSPSLGSYNEQFF. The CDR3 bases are TGTGCCAGCAGCCCTAGCCTTGGCTCCTACAATGAGCAGTTCTTC.

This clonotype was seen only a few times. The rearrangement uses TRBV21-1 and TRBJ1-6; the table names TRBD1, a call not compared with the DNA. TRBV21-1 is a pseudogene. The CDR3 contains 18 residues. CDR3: CASSKALGQGIFNSPLHF. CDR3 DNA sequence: TGTGCCAGCAGCAAAGCTCTCGGACAGGGAATTTTTAATTCACCCCTCCACTTT.

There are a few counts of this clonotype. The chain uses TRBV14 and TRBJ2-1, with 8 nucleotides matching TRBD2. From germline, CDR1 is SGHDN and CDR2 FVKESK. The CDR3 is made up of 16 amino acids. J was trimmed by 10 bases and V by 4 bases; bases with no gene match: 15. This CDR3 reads CASSRPAREALQEQFF. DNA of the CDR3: TGTGCCAGCAGCCGGCCGGCGCGGGAGGCCTTACAAGAGCAGTTCTTC. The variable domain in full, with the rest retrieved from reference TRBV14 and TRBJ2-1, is EAGVTQFPSHSVIEKGQTVTLRCDPISGHDNLYWYRRVMGKEIKFLLHFVKESKQDESGMPNNRFLAERTGGTYSTLKVQPAELEDSGVYFCASSRPAREALQEQFFGPGTRLTVL.

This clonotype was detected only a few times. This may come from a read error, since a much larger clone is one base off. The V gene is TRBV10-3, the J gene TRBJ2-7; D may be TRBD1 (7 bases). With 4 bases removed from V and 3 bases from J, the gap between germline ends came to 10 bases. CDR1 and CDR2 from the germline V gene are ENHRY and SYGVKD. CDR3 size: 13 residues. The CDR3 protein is CAISAGGGYEQYF. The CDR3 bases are TGTGCCATCAGTGCAGGGGGAGGCTACGAGCAGTACTTC.

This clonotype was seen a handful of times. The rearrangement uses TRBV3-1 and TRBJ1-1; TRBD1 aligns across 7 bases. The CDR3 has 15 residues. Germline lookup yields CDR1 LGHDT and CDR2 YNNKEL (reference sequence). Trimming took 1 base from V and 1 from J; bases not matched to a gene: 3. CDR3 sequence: CASSQGTGPNTEAFF. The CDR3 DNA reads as TGTGCCAGCAGCCAAGGGACAGGCCCGAACACTGAAGCTTTCTTT. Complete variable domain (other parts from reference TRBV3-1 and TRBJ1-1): DTAVSQTPKYLVTQMGNDKSIKCEQNLGHDTMYWYKQDSKKFLKIMFSYNNKELIINETVPNRFSPKSPDKAHLNLHINSLELGDSAVYFCASSQGTGPNTEAFFGQGTRLTVV.

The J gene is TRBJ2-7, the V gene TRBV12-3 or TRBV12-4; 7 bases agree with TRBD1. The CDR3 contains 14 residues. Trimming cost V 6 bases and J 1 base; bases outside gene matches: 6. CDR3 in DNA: TGTGCCAGCAGGCGACAGGGAGATTCCTACGAGCAGTACTTC. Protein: CASRRQGDSYEQYF.